Below are 28 T cell receptor beta chains sequenced from a single sample in a study of T cells in Graves' hyperthyroidism and ophthalmopathy. Template material for amplifying TCR beta CDR3 regions consisted of RNA transcripts. TCR CDR3 underwent first-round RT-PCR with the HTBI primer set. TCRdb passed the multiplex PCR reads through MiXCR, listing each CDR3 protein once. Of fewer than 650,000 distinct CDR3 sequences in the sample, 12% to 15% were seen once. The sample comprised blood. The origin of the receptors is a woman aged 40 to 50 with Graves' hyperthyroidism.

This clonotype appeared many times. The V call is TRBV5-1, the J call TRBJ2-7; D ambiguous. Germline CDR1 reads SGHRS; CDR2 reads YFSETQ. Deletions cut 2 bases from V and 0 bases from J, with 6 bases between. The CDR3 has 13 residues. CDR3 region: CASSLRSSYEQYF. The CDR3 nucleotides are TGCGCCAGCAGCTTACGTAGCTCCTACGAGCAGTACTTC.

This clonotype was seen at least ten times. This chain connects TRBV30 to TRBJ2-2; the match to TRBD1 covers 7 bases. The CDR3 is 14 residues long. Germline-derived CDR1 and CDR2 are GTSNPN and SVGIG (reference sequence). Unmatched junction bases numbered 11, after V lost 4 bases and J lost 9 bases. In DNA, the CDR3 is TGTGCCTGGAATCTCGGGACAGTCAACCGGGAGCTGTTTTTT. It encodes CAWNLGTVNRELFF.

This clonotype was observed a handful of times. The chain carries TRBV30 and TRBJ2-2; the D is unclear. Per the germline V gene, CDR1 is GTSNPN and CDR2 is SVGIG (reference sequence). The ends were cut back, 3 bases at V and 4 bases at J, with 12 bases in the middle. CDR3 length: 14 residues. Here the CDR3 DNA reads TGTGCCTGGAGCCCCCCCTTGGTCACCGGGGAGCTGTTTTTT. It translates to CAWSPPLVTGELFF. The entire variable domain, with the rest obtained from reference TRBV30 and TRBJ2-2, is as follows: SQTIHQWPATLVQPVGSPLSLECTVEGTSNPNLYWYRQAAGRGLQLLFYSVGIGQISSEVPQNLSASRPQDRQFILSSKKLLLSDSGFYLCAWSPPLVTGELFFGEGSRLTVL.

At least ten counts were recorded for this clonotype. This chain connects TRBV10-2 to TRBJ2-7, with a weak D call TRBD2 (5 bases). There are 12 residues in the CDR3. V was clipped by 8 bases and J by 4 bases, with 12 bases between them. Germline lookup yields CDR1 WSHSY and CDR2 SAAADI. CDR3 DNA: TGCGCCAGCGGCAGAGGACTGTACGAGCAGTACTTC. Protein sequence: CASGRGLYEQYF.

The table lists this clonotype with many counts. The chain recombines TRBV2 with TRBJ1-5, with 7 bases aligning to TRBD1. Germline V gives CDR1 SNHLY, CDR2 FYNNEI. V shed 9 bases, J shed 8 bases, and the junction held 7 bases outside the gene matches. The CDR3 has 12 residues. CDR3 amino acids: CASQTGMEPQHF. For the CDR3, the DNA is TGTGCCAGTCAGACAGGGATGGAGCCCCAGCATTTT.

This clonotype has ten or more counts. The genes are TRBV9 and TRBJ1-3; possibly TRBD1 for D (5 bases). V was trimmed by 2 bases and J by 0 bases, leaving 12 bases between them. CDR1 SGDLS and CDR2 YYNGEE come from the germline V gene. The length of the CDR3 is 16 residues. The CDR3 is CASSVGGRSSGNTIYF. CDR3 bases: TGTGCCAGCAGCGTGGGGGGACGGAGCTCTGGAAACACCATATATTTT. Full variable domain (remainder filled in from reference TRBV9 and TRBJ1-3): DSGVTQTPKHLITATGQRVTLRCSPRSGDLSVYWYQQSLDQGLQFLIQYYNGEERAKGNILERFSAQQFPDLHSELNLSSLELGDSALYFCASSVGGRSSGNTIYFGEGSWLTVV.

This clonotype was observed many times. The V call is TRBV3-1, the J call TRBJ2-7; 7 bases are shared with TRBD1. The CDR3 loop spans 13 amino acids. V dropped 0 bases and J dropped 6; count of bases not matched to a gene: 2. Germline V gene lookup returns CDR1 LGHDT and CDR2 YNNKEL (reference sequence). Here the CDR3 reads CASSQERTGEQYF. Here the CDR3 DNA reads TGTGCCAGCAGCCAAGAAAGGACAGGCGAGCAGTACTTC.

The V gene is TRBV11-2, the J gene TRBJ2-3, with D possibly TRBD1 on 7 matching bases. The CDR3 spans 13 residues. CDR1 and CDR2 (germline): SGHAT, FQNNGV. The V and J ends lost 8 bases and 9 bases respectively, with 18 bases between them. The DNA for the CDR3 is TGTGCCAGCTCAGGAGGGTTCAGGGGGACGCAGTATTTT. It codes for CASSGGFRGTQYF.

The chain combines TRBV2 with TRBJ1-1, with 7 nucleotides matching TRBD1. This CDR3 comprises 15 residues. Germline V gene data show CDR1 as SNHLY and CDR2 as FYNNEI. The V segment lost 7 bases and the J segment 0 bases; nucleotides outside the gene matches: 8. This CDR3 is CASTGQEGMNTEAFF. The CDR3 bases are TGTGCCAGCACCGGACAGGAGGGTATGAACACTGAAGCTTTCTTT.

The chain couples TRBV5-1 to TRBJ1-4; perhaps TRBD1 as D (5 bases). The CDR3 totals 14 residues. V was trimmed by 5 bases and J by 4 bases, leaving 12 bases between them. The V gene's germline CDR1 is SGHRS and CDR2 YFSETQ. The CDR3 here is CASRKTENNEKLFF. CDR3 nucleotides: TGCGCCAGCAGAAAGACAGAAAATAATGAAAAACTGTTTTTT. The full variable domain, rest sourced from reference TRBV5-1 and TRBJ1-4, is KAGVTQTPRYLIKTRGQQVTLSCSPISGHRSVSWYQQTPGQGLQFLFEYFSETQRNKGNFPGRFSGRQFSNSRSEMNVSTLELGDSALYLCASRKTENNEKLFFGSGTQLSVL.

This clonotype has at least ten counts. V usage is TRBV20-1 and J usage is TRBJ2-5, with TRBD2 as a possible D gene (5 bases). CDR1 and CDR2 from the germline V gene are DFQATT and SNEGSKA (reference sequence). V shed 0 bases and J shed 5 bases, with 16 bases lying between them. This CDR3 comprises 15 residues. CDR3 in DNA: TGCAGTGCTAGAGATGACTACTCCGTCGGGGAGACCCAGTACTTC. Protein product: CSARDDYSVGETQYF.

The table lists this clonotype with many counts. The V gene is TRBV9, the J gene TRBJ2-7; 8 nucleotides line up with TRBD2. This CDR3 contains 16 residues. CDR1 is SGDLS and CDR2 is YYNGEE in the germline V gene. V lost 0 bases to trimming and J lost 3 bases; unmatched junction nucleotides: 8. The CDR3 nucleotides are TGTGCCAGCAGCGTAGACAGCGGGAGTACTGTCTACGAGCAGTACTTC. It codes for CASSVDSGSTVYEQYF.

This clonotype was observed once. The rearrangement uses TRBV2 and TRBJ1-2, with 7 bases aligning to TRBD1. The J segment lost 8 bases and the V segment lost 6 bases, leaving 6 bases of the junction unmatched. The CDR3 has 12 amino acids. Germline V lookup: CDR1 SNHLY, CDR2 FYNNEI. The CDR3 DNA reads as TGTGCCAGCAGCGAACAGGGGAACGGCTACACCTTC. It yields the protein CASSEQGNGYTF.

This clonotype occurred a few times. This chain connects TRBV6-6 to TRBJ2-1, with TRBD2 as a possible D gene (6 bases). V lost 2 bases, J lost 5 bases, and 13 bases lay in between. This CDR3 is 15 amino acids long. Germline CDR1 MNHNY, CDR2 SVGAGI (reference sequence). This CDR3 reads CASSYPSGADNEQFF. CDR3 nucleotide sequence: TGTGCCAGCAGTTACCCCTCGGGAGCGGACAATGAGCAGTTCTTC.

The V and J genes are TRBV4-1 and TRBJ1-6, with 7 nucleotides matching TRBD1. CDR3 size: 16 residues. The J segment lost 0 bases and the V segment lost 6 bases, leaving 5 bases of the junction unmatched. The germline V gene has CDR1 MGHRA and CDR2 YSYEKL. CDR3 region: CASRRGLGSYNSPLHF. CDR3 nucleotides: TGCGCCAGCAGAAGGGGGCTAGGCTCCTATAATTCACCCCTCCACTTT.

The sample holds a few counts of this clonotype. The rearrangement joins TRBV7-9 to TRBJ2-4; no reliable D call. V lost 4 bases, J lost 0 bases, and 19 bases lay in between. CDR1 and CDR2 (germline): SEHNR, FQNEAQ (reference sequence). This CDR3 is 18 amino acids long. The CDR3 loop reads CASSSDRVLKLAKNIQYF. Written as DNA, the CDR3 is TGTGCCAGCAGCTCCGACCGGGTCCTCAAACTAGCCAAAAACATTCAGTACTTC.

The chain is built from TRBV5-1 and TRBJ2-1; 10 bases are shared with TRBD1. Germline CDR1 is SGHRS and CDR2 is YFSETQ. The CDR3 is 16 residues long. Trimming took 4 bases from V and 7 from J; bases not matched to a gene: 11. CDR3 DNA: TGCGCCAGCAGCCCGAGCGGGACAGGGGCGGGAAATGAGCAGTTCTTC. Translated, it gives CASSPSGTGAGNEQFF. Looking up the rest from reference TRBV5-1 and TRBJ2-1 gives the full variable domain: KAGVTQTPRYLIKTRGQQVTLSCSPISGHRSVSWYQQTPGQGLQFLFEYFSETQRNKGNFPGRFSGRQFSNSRSEMNVSTLELGDSALYLCASSPSGTGAGNEQFFGPGTRLTVL.

This clonotype was counted ten times or more. The chain couples TRBV2 to TRBJ2-7, with 7 bases that match TRBD1. Germline lookup yields CDR1 SNHLY and CDR2 FYNNEI. The CDR3 has 13 residues. Trimming removed 5 bases from V and 3 bases from J; junction bases left unmatched: 4. CDR3 in amino acids: CASSLQGDYEQYF. CDR3 DNA: TGTGCCAGCAGTCTCCAGGGGGACTACGAGCAGTACTTC.

This clonotype was seen many times. The rearrangement uses TRBV3-1 and TRBJ2-5; TRBD2 agrees at 8 bases. The germline gives CDR1 LGHDT, CDR2 YNNKEL (reference sequence). V was clipped by 1 base and J by 0 bases; unmatched bases: 4. The CDR3 spans 16 residues. DNA of the CDR3: TGTGCCAGCAGCCAAGGGATAGCGGGGAACCAAGAGACCCAGTACTTC. Its protein product is CASSQGIAGNQETQYF.

This clonotype was picked up a small number of times. The chain employs TRBV10-3 and TRBJ1-5; TRBD1 matches 7 bases. CDR1 and CDR2 (germline): ENHRY, SYGVKD. V trimming: 8 bases; J trimming: 4 bases; junction bases outside the gene matches: 5. This CDR3 has 13 amino acids. For the CDR3, the DNA is TGTGCCATCGGTCAGGGGGATAATCAGCCCCAGCATTTT. It specifies CAIGQGDNQPQHF.

This clonotype was recorded many times. The chain recombines TRBV12-3 or TRBV12-4 with TRBJ2-6; D not resolved. This CDR3 is built from 15 residues. V was shortened by 7 bases and J by 4 bases, with 14 bases between the two germline ends. Here the CDR3 DNA reads TGTGCCAGCATGGTGGGTGGGAAAGGGGCCAACGTCCTGACTTTC. Protein sequence: CASMVGGKGANVLTF.

This clonotype was detected many times. The chain carries TRBV11-2 and TRBJ2-1, with TRBD2 identical over 10 bases. The trim removed 4 bases at V and 5 bases at J, leaving 8 bases unmatched. Germline CDR1 and CDR2: SGHAT and FQNNGV. The CDR3 has 16 amino acids. CDR3: CASSSLAGAPHNEQFF. The CDR3 nucleotides read TGTGCCAGCAGCTCGCTAGCGGGAGCCCCCCACAATGAGCAGTTCTTC.

This clonotype appeared a few times. This clone may be a read error of a much larger clone one base away. The V gene is TRBV28, the J gene TRBJ1-2, with D maybe TRBD1 (5 bases). Germline V gives CDR1 MDHEN, CDR2 SYDVKM. This CDR3 region has 15 residues. Trimming took 2 bases from V and 8 from J, leaving 18 bases between them. This CDR3 reads CASSLARGPSRGYTF. Written as DNA, the CDR3 is TGTGCCAGCAGTTTAGCGCGGGGCCCTTCGAGAGGCTACACCTTC.

This clonotype was counted ten times or more. The V and J genes are TRBV3-1 and TRBJ2-7; 9 nucleotides line up with TRBD2. The CDR3 is made up of 16 amino acids. Trimming cost V 4 bases and J 1 base; bases outside gene matches: 8. CDR1 LGHDT and CDR2 YNNKEL come from the germline V gene (reference sequence). The CDR3: CASSPAPGLASYEQYF. In DNA form, the CDR3 reads TGTGCCAGCAGCCCAGCCCCGGGACTAGCTTCCTACGAGCAGTACTTC.

This clonotype was counted ten times or more. The chain has TRBV20-1 and TRBJ2-3; TRBD2 matches 8 bases. CDR3 length: 16 amino acids. CDR1 DFQATT and CDR2 SNEGSKA come from the germline V gene (reference sequence). J lost 5 bases, V lost 3 bases, and 13 bases had no gene match. The CDR3 DNA is TGCAGTGCTAGTCCTACGGGGGGGGGACGTAGAGATACGCAGTATTTT. The encoded protein is CSASPTGGGRRDTQYF.

This clonotype was recorded many times. This chain connects TRBV28 to TRBJ1-2; D might be TRBD1 (5 bases). V lost 3 bases, J lost 0 bases, and 11 bases lay in between. The CDR3 is 15 amino acids. Germline V CDR1 and CDR2: MDHEN, SYDVKM. CDR3 residues: CASSLKDKPNYGYTF. CDR3 nucleotides: TGTGCCAGCAGTTTGAAGGACAAACCTAACTATGGCTACACCTTC.

The chain combines TRBV19 with TRBJ2-2; 7 bases agree with TRBD1. Germline loops: CDR1 LNHDA, CDR2 SQIVND (reference sequence). The CDR3 contains 15 residues. The V gene end was trimmed by 10 bases and the J gene end by 2 bases; junction bases not matched to a gene: 10. The CDR3 coding sequence is TGTGCCACCTCATCGGGACAGATTAACACCGGGGAGCTGTTTTTT. Amino acid sequence: CATSSGQINTGELFF.

V is TRBV9 and J is TRBJ2-2; D remains unclear. Germline V gene data show CDR1 as SGDLS and CDR2 as YYNGEE. The CDR3 contains 15 residues. The V end was cut by 0 bases, the J end by 3 bases, with 9 bases between. CDR3: CASSVETAYTGELFF. CDR3 nucleotide sequence: TGTGCCAGCAGCGTAGAAACAGCTTACACCGGGGAGCTGTTTTTT. Using reference TRBV9 and TRBJ2-2 for the parts outside the CDR3, the full variable domain is DSGVTQTPKHLITATGQRVTLRCSPRSGDLSVYWYQQSLDQGLQFLIQYYNGEERAKGNILERFSAQQFPDLHSELNLSSLELGDSALYFCASSVETAYTGELFFGEGSRLTVL.